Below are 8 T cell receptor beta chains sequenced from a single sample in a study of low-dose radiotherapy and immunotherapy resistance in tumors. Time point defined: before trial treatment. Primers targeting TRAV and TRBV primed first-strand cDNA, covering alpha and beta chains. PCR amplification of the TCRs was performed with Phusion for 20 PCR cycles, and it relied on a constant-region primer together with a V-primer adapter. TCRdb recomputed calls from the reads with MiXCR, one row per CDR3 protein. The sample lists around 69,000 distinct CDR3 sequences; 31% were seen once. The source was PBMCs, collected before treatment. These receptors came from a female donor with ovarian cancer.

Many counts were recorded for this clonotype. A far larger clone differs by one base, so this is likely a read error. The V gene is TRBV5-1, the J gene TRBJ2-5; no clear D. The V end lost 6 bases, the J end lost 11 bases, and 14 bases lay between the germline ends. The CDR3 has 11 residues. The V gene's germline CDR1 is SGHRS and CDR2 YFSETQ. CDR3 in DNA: TGCGCCAGCACAGCTAGTGATGAGCAGTACTTC. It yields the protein CASTASDEQYF.

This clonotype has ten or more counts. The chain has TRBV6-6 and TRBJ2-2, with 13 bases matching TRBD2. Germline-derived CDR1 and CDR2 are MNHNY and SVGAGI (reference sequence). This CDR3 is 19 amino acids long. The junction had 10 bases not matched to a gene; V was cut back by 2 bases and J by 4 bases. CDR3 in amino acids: CASSYLPPGTSGATGELFF. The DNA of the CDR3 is TGTGCCAGCAGTTACCTCCCCCCTGGGACTAGCGGGGCCACCGGGGAGCTGTTTTTT.

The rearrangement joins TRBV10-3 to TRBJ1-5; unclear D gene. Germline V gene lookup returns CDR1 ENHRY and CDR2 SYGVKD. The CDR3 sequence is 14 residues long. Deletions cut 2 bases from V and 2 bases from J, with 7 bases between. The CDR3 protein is CAISESNGNQPQHF. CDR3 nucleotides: TGTGCCATCAGTGAGAGTAACGGCAATCAGCCCCAGCATTTT.

CDR3 residues: CSVEDPGSGRVETQYF. CDR3 nucleotides: TGCAGCGTTGAAGATCCGGGCAGCGGGAGGGTTGAGACCCAGTACTTC. The chain uses TRBV29-1 and TRBJ2-5, with 10 bases aligning to TRBD2. Looked up from germline, CDR1 is SQVTM and CDR2 is ANQGSEA. Losses at the gene ends were 0 bases for V and 5 bases for J; bases not matched to a gene: 9. The CDR3 totals 16 residues.

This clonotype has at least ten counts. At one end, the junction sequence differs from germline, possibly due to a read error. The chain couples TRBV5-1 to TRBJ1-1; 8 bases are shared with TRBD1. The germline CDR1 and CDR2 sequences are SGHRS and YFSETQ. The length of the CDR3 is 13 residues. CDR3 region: CASSLGTGDEAFF. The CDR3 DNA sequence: TGTGCCAGCAGCTTGGGGACAGGAGACGAAGCTTTCTTT.

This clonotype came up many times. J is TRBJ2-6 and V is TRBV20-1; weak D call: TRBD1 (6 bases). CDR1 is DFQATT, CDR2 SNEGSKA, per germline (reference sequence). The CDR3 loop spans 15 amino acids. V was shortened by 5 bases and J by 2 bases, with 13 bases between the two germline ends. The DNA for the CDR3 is TGCAGTGCTTCTACAGGGTCGGCTGGGGCCAACGTCCTGACTTTC. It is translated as CSASTGSAGANVLTF.

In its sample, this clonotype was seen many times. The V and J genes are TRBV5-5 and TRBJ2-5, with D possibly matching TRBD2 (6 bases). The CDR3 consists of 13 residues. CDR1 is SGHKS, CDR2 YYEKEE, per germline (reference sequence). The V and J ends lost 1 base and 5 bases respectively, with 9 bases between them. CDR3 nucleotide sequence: TGTGCCAGCAGCTTGCGGGAGTATGAGACCCAGTACTTC. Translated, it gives CASSLREYETQYF.

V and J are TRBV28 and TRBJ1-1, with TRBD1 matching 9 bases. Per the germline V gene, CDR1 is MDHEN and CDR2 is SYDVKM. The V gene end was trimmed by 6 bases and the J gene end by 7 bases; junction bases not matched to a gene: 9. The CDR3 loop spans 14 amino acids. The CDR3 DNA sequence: TGTGCCAGCAGGGAACAGGGGGCAAAAGGTGAAGCTTTCTTT. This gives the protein CASREQGAKGEAFF. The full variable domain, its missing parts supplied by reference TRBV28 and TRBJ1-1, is DVKVTQSSRYLVKRTGEKVFLECVQDMDHENMFWYRQDPGLGLRLIYFSYDVKMKEKGDIPEGYSVSREKKERFSLILESASTNQTSMYLCASREQGAKGEAFFGQGTRLTVV.